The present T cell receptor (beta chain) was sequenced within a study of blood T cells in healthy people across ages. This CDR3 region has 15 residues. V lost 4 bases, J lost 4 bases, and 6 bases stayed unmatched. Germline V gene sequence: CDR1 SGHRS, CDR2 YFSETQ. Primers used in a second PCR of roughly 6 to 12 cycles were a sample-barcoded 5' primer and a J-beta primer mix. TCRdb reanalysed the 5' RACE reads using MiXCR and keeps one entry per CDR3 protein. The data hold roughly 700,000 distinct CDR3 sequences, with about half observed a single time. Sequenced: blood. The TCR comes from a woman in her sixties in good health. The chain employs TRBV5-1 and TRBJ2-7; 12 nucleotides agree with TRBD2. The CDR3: CASSPTSGSTYEQYF. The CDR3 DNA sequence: TGCGCCAGCAGCCCGACTAGCGGGAGTACATACGAGCAGTACTTC.